Here is one T cell receptor beta chain with its context. The CDR3 is made up of 14 amino acids. The V segment lost 4 bases and the J segment 4 bases; nucleotides outside the gene matches: 1. Per germline, CDR1 LNHDA and CDR2 SQIVND (reference sequence). Profiled with immunoSEQ multiplex PCR; TCRdb holds only in-frame clones, not every one. The repertoire includes 70,000 to 85,000 clones, approximately 87% of them detected once, and more than 3.5% sits in the top ten. This record belongs to a study of PD-L1 blockade in urothelial cancer. Described time point: pretreatment peripheral blood. This rearrangement joins TRBV19 to TRBJ2-5; 12 nucleotides align to TRBD2. Sample: PBMCs, taken around atezolizumab (anti-PD-L1) treatment. This receptor was obtained from a man aged 65-85 years with urothelial cancer. CDR3 loop: CASSTSGRGETQYF. In nucleotides, the CDR3 is TGTGCCAGTAGTACTAGCGGGAGGGGAGAGACCCAGTACTTC.